This note documents a single T cell receptor (beta chain) sequence. This record comes from a study of blood T cell repertoires in COVID-19. Study information: The origin of the acute and convalescent COVID-19 samples was the United States, Italy and Spain. PBMCs, B-cell-depleted T cells, or T cells were the source of the cDNA or gDNA that made up the material.

V was pared by 3 bases and J by 2 bases, with 11 bases between. This CDR3 is 14 amino acids long. Germline CDR1 reads SGHKS; CDR2 reads YYEKEE (reference sequence). Data came from immunoSEQ multiplex PCR; TCRdb stores just in-frame clones and leaves some out. The sample lists about 47,000 clones; around 83% were seen once. This clonotype originated in a human donor with acute or convalescent COVID-19. The donor label of this sample is uncertain. The chain links TRBV5-5 to TRBJ2-5, with TRBD1 as a possible D gene (6 bases). Sequenced input: peripheral blood. This chain's CDR3 is CASSSGQIQETQYF. DNA for the CDR3: TGTGCCAGCAGCTCCGGACAGATACAAGAGACCCAGTACTTC. Variable domain in full (rest from reference TRBV5-5 and TRBJ2-5): DAGVTQSPTHLIKTRGQQVTLRCSPISGHKSVSWYQQVLGQGPQFIFQYYEKEERGRGNFPDRFSARQFPNYSSELNVNALLLGDSALYLCASSSGQIQETQYFGPGTRLLVL.